A single sample gave rise to the 15 T cell receptor beta chains below, sequenced in a study of T cells in women clearing cervical HPV infection (dated by TCRdb to 2017 to 2018). Receptor amplification or capture employed the immunoSEQ multiplex PCR assay. The source is immuneACCESS, and TCRdb retained only in-frame sequences with V and J called. Part of the clones is not carried over; for the studies checked, unresolved V genes explain less than half of this, and the remainder is unexplained. The sample table gives tens of thousands of clones. 6.6% of the sample comes from the top ten. The sample comprised blood buffy coat. Every receptor here comes from a woman between 18 and 69 years old with a cervical HPV16 infection that either progressed to CIN3+ or cleared (not recorded which).

The CDR3 DNA, read in part, is TGTGCCAGCAGTGAAGCGGGACAGGGGTCCCACGGC. It specifies CASSEAGQGSHG. Given in full, the CDR3 is CASSEAGQGSHGYTF. V gene TRBV6-1 combines with J gene TRBJ1-2; the match to TRBD1 covers 10 bases. The CDR3 is cut off 3 residues early in the read; its end comes from the germline J gene. This CDR3 has 15 residues. Germline CDR1 MNHNS, CDR2 SASEGT.

As concerns this clone: The read terminates 3 residues ahead of where the CDR3 ends, so the germline J gene completes it. V gene TRBV5-1 combines with J gene TRBJ2-1; no clear D. The length of the CDR3 is 14 residues. V shed 5 bases and J shed 4 bases, with 13 bases lying between them. CDR1 is SGHRS, CDR2 YFSETQ, per germline. The DNA read from the CDR3 is TGCGCCAGCAGACCCGCTGCTAATTACAATGAG. This codes for CASRPAANYNE. The whole CDR3 protein is CASRPAANYNEQFF.

Remarks on this clone: The read comes to an end 3 residues before the CDR3 does, leaving the germline J gene to fill in the end. The chain uses TRBV6-1 and TRBJ2-4; a weak D match, TRBD1 (5 bases). The CDR3 totals 15 residues. From germline, CDR1 is MNHNS and CDR2 SASEGT. Partial CDR3 DNA: TGTGCCAGCAGTGAAAGCGACAGTCCCAATCAGCCT. This encodes CASSESDSPNQP. The CDR3 in full is CASSESDSPNQPQYF.

About this clone itself: Sequencing ends 3 residues short of the CDR3 end; the germline J gene provides the rest. J is TRBJ2-7 and V is TRBV7-7; perhaps TRBD1 as D (6 bases). Germline assignment: CDR1 SSHAT and CDR2 FNYEAQ (reference sequence). The length of the CDR3 is 15 residues. V was trimmed by 4 bases and J by 3 bases, leaving 16 bases between them. The CDR3 reads CASSSSPGQGYEQYF. The part of the CDR3 DNA that was read is TGTGCCAGCAGCTCGAGTCCGGGACAAGGCTACGAG.

As regards this clone: The CDR3 goes on 3 residues after the read ends, and that part is filled in from the germline J gene. The chain has TRBV11-2 and TRBJ1-4, with unresolved D. The CDR3 sequence is 13 residues long. Germline-derived CDR1 and CDR2 are SGHAT and FQNNGV. This chain's CDR3 is CASSLDPNSPLFF. The CDR3 DNA, read in part, is TGTGCCAGCAGCTTAGACCCTAATTCACCA.

For this clone: The read ends 3 residues shy of where the CDR3 ends; the end is completed using the germline J gene. The chain has TRBV5-1 and TRBJ2-2; 7 nucleotides line up with TRBD1. CDR1 and CDR2 (germline): SGHRS, YFSETQ. The CDR3 is made up of 15 amino acids. CDR3 in amino acids: CASSLAGTEEEKLFF. The sequenced CDR3 bases are TGCGCCAGCAGCTTGGCCGGGACAGAAGAGGAAAAG.

Details on this clone: With the read ending 3 residues before the CDR3 end, the germline J gene is used to fill in that end. This chain connects TRBV5-1 to TRBJ2-3; a weak D match, TRBD2 (7 bases). Trimming took 5 bases from V and 6 from J, leaving 19 bases between them. This CDR3 contains 15 residues. Per the germline V gene, CDR1 is SGHRS and CDR2 is YFSETQ. Incomplete CDR3 DNA: TGCGCCAGCAGTAGCGGACTAGGAGGGGGGGATACG. Its protein is CASSSGLGGGDT. The complete CDR3 sequence is CASSSGLGGGDTQYF.

For this clone: Coverage ceases 3 residues before the CDR3 finishes, and the germline J gene fills in the end. The chain links TRBV10-2 to TRBJ2-5; D gene uncertain. V was pared by 2 bases and J by 4 bases, with 17 bases between. CDR3 length equals 16 residues. CDR1 is WSHSY, CDR2 SAAADI, per germline. The DNA read from the CDR3 is TGCGCCAGCAGTGAGGACATCCTCCCGAAGAGAGAGACC. Residues: CASSEDILPKRET. The CDR3 reads in full as CASSEDILPKRETQYF.

As to this clone: The read stops 3 residues short of the end of the CDR3; the missing end is completed from the germline J gene. The genes are TRBV10-3 and TRBJ1-1; D uncertain. The germline gives CDR1 ENHRY, CDR2 SYGVKD. The CDR3 is 13 amino acids. The germline V and J ends were trimmed by 0 bases and 3 bases, with 5 bases remaining between them. CDR3 bases read: TGTGCCATCAGTGAGTCGGCGGACACTGAA. It specifies CAISESADTE. In full, the CDR3 reads CAISESADTEAFF.

CDR3 sequence: CASTGAKKFPGANVLTF. The covered CDR3 bases are TGTGCCAGTACAGGGGCAAAAAAGTTCCCTGGGGCCAACGTC. The chain couples TRBV19 to TRBJ2-6, with a weak D call TRBD1 (6 bases). The read halts 3 residues ahead of the CDR3 end, with the missing end drawn from the germline J gene. There are 17 residues in the CDR3. The V end lost 7 bases, the J end lost 2 bases, and 18 bases lay between the germline ends. Germline V gene data show CDR1 as LNHDA and CDR2 as SQIVND (reference sequence).

With regard to this clone: The observed sequence ends 3 residues before the CDR3 terminus, with the missing tail filled in from the germline J gene. The chain carries TRBV2 and TRBJ2-7, with D hard to call. V was pared by 3 bases and J by 2 bases, with 11 bases between. CDR1 is SNHLY, CDR2 FYNNEI, per germline. The length of the CDR3 is 14 residues. The CDR3 spells CASSELAFAYEQYF. CDR3 DNA, as far as it was read: TGTGCCAGCAGTGAGCTGGCATTTGCCTACGAG. Drawing the rest from reference TRBV2 and TRBJ2-7, the complete variable domain is EPEVTQTPSHQVTQMGQEVILRCVPISNHLYFYWYRQILGQKVEFLVSFYNNEISEKSEIFDDQFSVERPDGSNFTLKIRSTKLEDSAMYFCASSELAFAYEQYFGPGTRLTVT.

In the case of this clone: The read terminates 3 residues ahead of where the CDR3 ends, so the germline J gene completes it. V is TRBV19 and J is TRBJ1-6, with a weak D call TRBD1 (5 bases). V lost 5 bases and J lost 5, with 10 bases in between. The CDR3 runs to 14 residues. Per the germline V gene, CDR1 is LNHDA and CDR2 is SQIVND (reference sequence). The CDR3 region is CASSYPGNNSPLHF. The sequenced part of the CDR3 DNA is TGTGCCAGTAGTTACCCAGGGAATAATTCACCC.

As concerns this clone: The CDR3 extends 3 residues past the end of the read, so its final part is completed from the germline J gene. J is TRBJ2-1 and V is TRBV10-1; 9 bases align to TRBD1. V was clipped by 6 bases and J by 3 bases; unmatched bases: 6. Germline V gene lookup returns CDR1 WNHNN and CDR2 SYGVQD (reference sequence). The CDR3 extends over 15 amino acids. CDR3 bases read: TGCGCCAGCAGCCCAGGACAGGGGAGCTACAATGAG. As protein: CASSPGQGSYNE. The CDR3 reads in full as CASSPGQGSYNEQFF.

CDR3 sequence: CASSLDLGGQPQYF. Partial CDR3 DNA: TGTGCCAGCAGCTTAGATCTAGGAGGTCAGCCG. This chain connects TRBV7-9 to TRBJ2-3; D is perhaps TRBD2 (5 bases). The read halts 3 residues ahead of the CDR3 end, with the missing end drawn from the germline J gene. The CDR3 is made up of 14 amino acids. Germline CDR1 and CDR2: SEHNR and FQNEAQ (reference sequence).

About this clone: The sequence runs out 3 residues before the end of the CDR3; the remainder is reconstructed from the germline J gene. The genes are TRBV7-9 and TRBJ1-1; D gene ambiguous. V lost 2 bases, J lost 3 bases, and 7 bases lay in between. CDR1 and CDR2 (germline): SEHNR, FQNEAQ (reference sequence). The CDR3 totals 13 residues. The part of the CDR3 DNA that was read is TGTGCCAGCAGCTTAATTCCGGACACTGAA. Translating gives CASSLIPDTE. The whole CDR3 protein is CASSLIPDTEAFF.